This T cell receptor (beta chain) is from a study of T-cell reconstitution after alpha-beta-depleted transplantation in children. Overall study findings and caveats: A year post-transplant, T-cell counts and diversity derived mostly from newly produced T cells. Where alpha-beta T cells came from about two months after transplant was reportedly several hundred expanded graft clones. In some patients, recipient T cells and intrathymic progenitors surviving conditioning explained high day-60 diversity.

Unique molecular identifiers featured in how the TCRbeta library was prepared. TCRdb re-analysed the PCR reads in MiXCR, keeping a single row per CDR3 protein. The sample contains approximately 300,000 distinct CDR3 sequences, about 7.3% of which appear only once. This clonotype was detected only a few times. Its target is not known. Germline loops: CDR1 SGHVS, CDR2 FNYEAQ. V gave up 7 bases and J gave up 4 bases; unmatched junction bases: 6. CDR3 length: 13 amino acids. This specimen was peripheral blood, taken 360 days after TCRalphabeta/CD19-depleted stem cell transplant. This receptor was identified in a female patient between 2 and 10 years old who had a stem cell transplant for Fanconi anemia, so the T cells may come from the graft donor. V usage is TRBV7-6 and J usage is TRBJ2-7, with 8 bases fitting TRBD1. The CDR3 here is CASTQGAGYEQYF. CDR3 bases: TGTGCCAGCACCCAGGGGGCGGGTTACGAGCAGTACTTC.